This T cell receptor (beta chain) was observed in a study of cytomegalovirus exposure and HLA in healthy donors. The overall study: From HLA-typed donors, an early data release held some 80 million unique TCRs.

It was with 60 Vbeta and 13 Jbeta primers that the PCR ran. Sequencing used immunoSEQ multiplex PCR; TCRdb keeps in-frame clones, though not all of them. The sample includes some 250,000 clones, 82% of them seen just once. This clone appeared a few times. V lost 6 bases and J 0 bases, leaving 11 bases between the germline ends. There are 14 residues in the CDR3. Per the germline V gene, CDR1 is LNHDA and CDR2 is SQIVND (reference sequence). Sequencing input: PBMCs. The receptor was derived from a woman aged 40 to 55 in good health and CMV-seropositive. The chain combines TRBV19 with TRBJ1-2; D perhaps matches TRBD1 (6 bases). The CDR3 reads CASSAGAANYGYTF. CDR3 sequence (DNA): TGTGCCAGTAGCGCAGGGGCAGCTAACTATGGCTACACCTTC.